Below, one T cell receptor beta chain is given with its context. The antigen is unknown. The sample comes from a study of T cells in localized non-small cell lung cancer. V shed 1 base and J shed 7 bases, with 11 bases lying between them. The V gene's germline CDR1 is SGHTA and CDR2 FQGNSA. CDR3 length: 14 residues. General study findings and limits: Among the tissues sampled, uninvolved adjacent lung had the highest T cell clonality, above tumor. Out of the top 100 tumor clones, a median approximately 61 were seen in adjacent lung. Higher adjacent-lung clonality was associated with shorter survival.

Produced via immunoSEQ multiplex PCR; TCRdb's table is partial and in-frame only. The sample carries about 52,000 clones, 60% to 85% recorded once. This specimen was PBMCs, taken before any cancer treatment. V usage is TRBV7-2 and J usage is TRBJ2-1, with D hard to call. The receptor comes from a woman aged 40 to 75 with stage II lung adenocarcinoma. This chain's CDR3 is CASSLGSGWNEQFF. The DNA for the CDR3 is TGTGCCAGCAGCTTAGGTTCAGGCTGGAATGAGCAGTTCTTC.